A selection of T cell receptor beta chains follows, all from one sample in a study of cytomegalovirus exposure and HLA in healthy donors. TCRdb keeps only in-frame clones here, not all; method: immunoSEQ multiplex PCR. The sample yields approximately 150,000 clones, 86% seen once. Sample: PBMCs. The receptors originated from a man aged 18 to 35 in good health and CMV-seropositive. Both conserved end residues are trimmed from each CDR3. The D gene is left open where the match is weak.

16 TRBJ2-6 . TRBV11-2 ASSPRVAGYSGANVLT
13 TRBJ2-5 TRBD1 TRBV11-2 ASSPGTGGRETQY
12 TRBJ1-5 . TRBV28 ASSFGISNQPQH
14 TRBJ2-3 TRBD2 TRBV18 ASSQGLAGARDTQY
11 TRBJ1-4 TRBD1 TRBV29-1 SVTTGTNEKLF
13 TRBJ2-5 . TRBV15 ATSRTRQSQETQY
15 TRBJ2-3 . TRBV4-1 ASSQQGSADTRDTQY
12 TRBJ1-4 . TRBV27 ASSLSRGNEKLF
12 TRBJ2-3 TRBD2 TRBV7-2 ASSLGAGEDTQY
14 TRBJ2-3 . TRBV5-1 ASSLADSRQVDTQY
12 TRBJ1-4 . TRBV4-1 ASSFRLINEKLF
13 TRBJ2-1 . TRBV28 ASTPTPAFYNEQF
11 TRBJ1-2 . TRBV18 ASSPPRGNGYT
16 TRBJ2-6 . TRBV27 ASSLFSGGATGANVLT
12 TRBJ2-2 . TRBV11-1 ASSLRSRVGELF
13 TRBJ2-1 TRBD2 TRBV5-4 ASSLTGLAWNEQF
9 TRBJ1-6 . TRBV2 ASHGGSPLH
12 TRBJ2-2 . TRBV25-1 ASSEYPEGGELF
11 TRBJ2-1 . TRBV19 ASSALLDGGQF
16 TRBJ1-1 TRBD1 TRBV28 ASTGGTGARVYRTEAF